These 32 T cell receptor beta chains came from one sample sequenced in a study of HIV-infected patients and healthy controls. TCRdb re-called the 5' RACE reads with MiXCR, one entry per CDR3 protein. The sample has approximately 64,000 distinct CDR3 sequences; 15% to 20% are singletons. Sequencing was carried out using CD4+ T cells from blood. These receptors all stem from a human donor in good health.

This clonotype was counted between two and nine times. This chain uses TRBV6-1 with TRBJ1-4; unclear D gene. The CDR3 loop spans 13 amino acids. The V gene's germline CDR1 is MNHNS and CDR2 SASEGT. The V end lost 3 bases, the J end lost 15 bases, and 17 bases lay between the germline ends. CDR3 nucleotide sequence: TGTGCCAGCAGTGAGGGGTGGGGTTCCCCGGTGTTTTTT. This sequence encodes CASSEGWGSPVFF.

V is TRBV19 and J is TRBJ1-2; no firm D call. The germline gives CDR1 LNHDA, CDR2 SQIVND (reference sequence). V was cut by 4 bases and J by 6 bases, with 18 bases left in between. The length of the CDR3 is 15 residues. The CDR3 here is CASSTFDGILNGYTF. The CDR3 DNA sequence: TGTGCCAGTAGTACCTTCGACGGGATACTAAATGGCTACACCTTC.

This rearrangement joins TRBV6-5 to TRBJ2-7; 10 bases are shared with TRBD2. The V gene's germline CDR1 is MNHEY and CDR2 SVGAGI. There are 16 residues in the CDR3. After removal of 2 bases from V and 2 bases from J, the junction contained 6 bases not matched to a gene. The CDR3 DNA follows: TGTGCCAGCAGTTACACCCTAGCGGGAGTTGCCTACGAGCAGTACTTC. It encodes CASSYTLAGVAYEQYF.

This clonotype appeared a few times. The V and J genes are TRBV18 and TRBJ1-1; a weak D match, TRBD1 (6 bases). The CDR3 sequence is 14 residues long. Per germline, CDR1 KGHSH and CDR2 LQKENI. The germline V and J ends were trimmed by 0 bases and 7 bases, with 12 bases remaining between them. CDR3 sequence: CASSPPSGAGEAFF. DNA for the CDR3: TGTGCCAGCTCACCACCGTCGGGGGCGGGTGAAGCTTTCTTT.

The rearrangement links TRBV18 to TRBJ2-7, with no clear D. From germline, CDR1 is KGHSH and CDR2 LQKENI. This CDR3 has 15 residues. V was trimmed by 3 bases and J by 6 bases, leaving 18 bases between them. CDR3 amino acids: CASSPSARAPGEQYF. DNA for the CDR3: TGTGCCAGCTCACCCTCCGCCCGGGCCCCGGGCGAGCAGTACTTC.

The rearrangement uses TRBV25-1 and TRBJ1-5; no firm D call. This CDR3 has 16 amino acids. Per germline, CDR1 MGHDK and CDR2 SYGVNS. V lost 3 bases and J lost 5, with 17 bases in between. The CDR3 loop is CASSDGTTKAYQPQHF. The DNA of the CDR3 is TGTGCCAGCAGTGATGGTACGACGAAGGCCTATCAGCCCCAGCATTTT.

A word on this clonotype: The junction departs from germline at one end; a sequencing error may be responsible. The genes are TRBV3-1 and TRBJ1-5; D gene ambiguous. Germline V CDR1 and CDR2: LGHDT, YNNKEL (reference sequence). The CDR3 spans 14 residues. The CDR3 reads CASSQVPSNLPQHF. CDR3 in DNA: TGTGCCAGCAGCCAAGTCCCTAGCAATCTGCCCCAGCATTTT.

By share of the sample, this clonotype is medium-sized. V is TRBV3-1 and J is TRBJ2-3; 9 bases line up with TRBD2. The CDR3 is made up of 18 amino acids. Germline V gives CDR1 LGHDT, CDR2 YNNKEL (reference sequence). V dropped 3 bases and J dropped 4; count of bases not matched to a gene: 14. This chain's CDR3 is CASSHRGAGGRAADTQYF. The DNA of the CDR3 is TGTGCCAGCAGCCACCGGGGAGCTGGCGGGAGGGCCGCAGATACGCAGTATTTT.

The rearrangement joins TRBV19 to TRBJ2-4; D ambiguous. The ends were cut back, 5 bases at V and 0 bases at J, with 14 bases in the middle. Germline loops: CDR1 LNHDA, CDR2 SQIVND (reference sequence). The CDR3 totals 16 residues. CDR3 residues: CASSLASQVAKNIQYF. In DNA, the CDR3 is TGTGCCAGTAGTCTGGCCTCCCAAGTAGCCAAAAACATTCAGTACTTC.

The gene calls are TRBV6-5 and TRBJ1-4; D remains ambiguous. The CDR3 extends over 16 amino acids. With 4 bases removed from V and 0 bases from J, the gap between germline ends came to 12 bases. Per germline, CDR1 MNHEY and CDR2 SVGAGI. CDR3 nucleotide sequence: TGTGCCAGCAGTTCCGATGGCCGACCAACTAATGAAAAACTGTTTTTT. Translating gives CASSSDGRPTNEKLFF.

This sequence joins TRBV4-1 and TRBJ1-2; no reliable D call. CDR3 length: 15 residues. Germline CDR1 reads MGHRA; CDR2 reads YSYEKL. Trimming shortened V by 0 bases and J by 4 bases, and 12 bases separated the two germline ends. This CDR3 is CASSQDLEAFYGYTF. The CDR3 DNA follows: TGCGCCAGCAGCCAAGATCTAGAGGCCTTCTATGGCTACACCTTC.

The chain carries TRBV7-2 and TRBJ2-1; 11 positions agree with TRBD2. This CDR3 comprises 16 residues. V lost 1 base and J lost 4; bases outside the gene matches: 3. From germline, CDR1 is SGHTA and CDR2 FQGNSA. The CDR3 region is CASSLVLAGGYNEQFF. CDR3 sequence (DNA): TGTGCCAGCAGCTTAGTCTTAGCGGGAGGGTACAATGAGCAGTTCTTC.

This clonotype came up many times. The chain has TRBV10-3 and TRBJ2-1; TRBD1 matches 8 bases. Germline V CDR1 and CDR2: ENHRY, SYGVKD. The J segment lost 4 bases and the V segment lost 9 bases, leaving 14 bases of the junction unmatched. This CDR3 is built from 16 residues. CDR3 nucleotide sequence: TGTGCCATTCAGCCCCGGGAGACAGGGGCGTACAATGAGCAGTTCTTC. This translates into CAIQPRETGAYNEQFF.

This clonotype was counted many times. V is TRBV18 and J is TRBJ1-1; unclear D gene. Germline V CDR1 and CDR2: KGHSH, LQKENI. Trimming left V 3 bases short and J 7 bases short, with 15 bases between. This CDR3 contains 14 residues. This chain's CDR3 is CASSPLGREDEAFF. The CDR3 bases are TGTGCCAGCTCACCCCTCGGGCGTGAGGATGAAGCTTTCTTT. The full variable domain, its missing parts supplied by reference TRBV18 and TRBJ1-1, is NAGVMQNPRHLVRRRGQEARLRCSPMKGHSHVYWYRQLPEEGLKFMVYLQKENIIDESGMPKERFSAEFPKEGPSILRIQQVVRGDSAAYFCASSPLGREDEAFFGQGTRLTVV.

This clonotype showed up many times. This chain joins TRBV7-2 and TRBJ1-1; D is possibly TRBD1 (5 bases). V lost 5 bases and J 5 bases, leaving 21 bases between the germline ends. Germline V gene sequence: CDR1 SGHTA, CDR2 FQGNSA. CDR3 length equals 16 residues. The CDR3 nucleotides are TGTGCCAGCAGCCCCTCCCTAGGGTACGAGGGGACTGAAGCTTTCTTT. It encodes CASSPSLGYEGTEAFF.

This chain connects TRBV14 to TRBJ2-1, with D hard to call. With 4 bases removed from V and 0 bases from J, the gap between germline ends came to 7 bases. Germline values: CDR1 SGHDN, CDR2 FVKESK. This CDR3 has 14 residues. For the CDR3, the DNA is TGTGCCAGCAGCCGCCGGAGCTCCTACAATGAGCAGTTCTTC. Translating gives CASSRRSSYNEQFF. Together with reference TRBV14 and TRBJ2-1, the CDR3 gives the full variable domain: EAGVTQFPSHSVIEKGQTVTLRCDPISGHDNLYWYRRVMGKEIKFLLHFVKESKQDESGMPNNRFLAERTGGTYSTLKVQPAELEDSGVYFCASSRRSSYNEQFFGPGTRLTVL.

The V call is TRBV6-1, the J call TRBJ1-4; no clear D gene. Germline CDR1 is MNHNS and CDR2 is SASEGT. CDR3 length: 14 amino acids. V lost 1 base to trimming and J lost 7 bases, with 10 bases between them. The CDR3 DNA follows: TGTGCCAGCAGTGAAGGGCAGGTTGGTGAAAAACTGTTTTTT. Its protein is CASSEGQVGEKLFF.

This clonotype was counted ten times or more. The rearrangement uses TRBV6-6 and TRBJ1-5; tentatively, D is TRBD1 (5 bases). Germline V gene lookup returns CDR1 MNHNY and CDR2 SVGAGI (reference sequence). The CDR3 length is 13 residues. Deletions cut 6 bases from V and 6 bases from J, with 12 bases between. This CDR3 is CASRQGAFQPQHF. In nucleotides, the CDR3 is TGTGCCAGCAGGCAGGGCGCGTTTCAGCCCCAGCATTTT.

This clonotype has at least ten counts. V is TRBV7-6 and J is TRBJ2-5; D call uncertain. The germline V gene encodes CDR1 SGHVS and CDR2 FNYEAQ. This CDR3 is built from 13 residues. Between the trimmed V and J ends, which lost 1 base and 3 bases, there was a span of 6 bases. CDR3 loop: CASSLGLKETQYF. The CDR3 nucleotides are TGTGCCAGCAGCTTAGGACTTAAAGAGACCCAGTACTTC.

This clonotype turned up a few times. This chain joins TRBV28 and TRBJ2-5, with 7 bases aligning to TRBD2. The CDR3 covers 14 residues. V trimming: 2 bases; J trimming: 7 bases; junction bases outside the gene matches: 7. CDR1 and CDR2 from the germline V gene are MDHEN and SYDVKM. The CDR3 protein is CASSLQRGRWTQYF. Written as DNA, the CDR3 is TGTGCCAGCAGTTTACAGCGGGGCCGGTGGACCCAGTACTTC.

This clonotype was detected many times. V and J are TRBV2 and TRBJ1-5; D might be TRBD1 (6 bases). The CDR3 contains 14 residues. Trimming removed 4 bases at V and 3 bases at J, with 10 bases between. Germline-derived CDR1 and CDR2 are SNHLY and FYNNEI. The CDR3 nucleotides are TGTGCCAGCAGTGCAGGGACATCCAATCAGCCCCAGCATTTT. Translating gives CASSAGTSNQPQHF.

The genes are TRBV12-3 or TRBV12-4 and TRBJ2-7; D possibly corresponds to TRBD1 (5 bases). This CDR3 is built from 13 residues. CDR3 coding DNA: TGTGCAGCAACCAGGGCTCCCCCCTACGAGCAGTACTTC. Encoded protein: CAATRAPPYEQYF.

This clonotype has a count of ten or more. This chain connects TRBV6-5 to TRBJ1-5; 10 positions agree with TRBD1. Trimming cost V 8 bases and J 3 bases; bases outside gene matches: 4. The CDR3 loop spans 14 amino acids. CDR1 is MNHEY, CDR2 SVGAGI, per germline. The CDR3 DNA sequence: TGTGCCAGCGGACAGGGGGTGAACAATCAGCCCCAGCATTTT. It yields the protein CASGQGVNNQPQHF.

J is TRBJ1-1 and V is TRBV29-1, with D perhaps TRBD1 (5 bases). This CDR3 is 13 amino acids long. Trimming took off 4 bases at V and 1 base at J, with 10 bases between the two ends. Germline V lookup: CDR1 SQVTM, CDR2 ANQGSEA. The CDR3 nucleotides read TGCAGCGTTGTTACAGGTTGGAACACTGAAGCTTTCTTT. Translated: CSVVTGWNTEAFF.

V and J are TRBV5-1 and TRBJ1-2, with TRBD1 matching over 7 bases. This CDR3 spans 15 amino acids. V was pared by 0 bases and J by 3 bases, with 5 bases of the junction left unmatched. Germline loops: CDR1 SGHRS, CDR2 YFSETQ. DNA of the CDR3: TGCGCCAGCAGCTTGGAGAAGGGGGCGGACTATGGCTACACCTTC. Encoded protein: CASSLEKGADYGYTF.

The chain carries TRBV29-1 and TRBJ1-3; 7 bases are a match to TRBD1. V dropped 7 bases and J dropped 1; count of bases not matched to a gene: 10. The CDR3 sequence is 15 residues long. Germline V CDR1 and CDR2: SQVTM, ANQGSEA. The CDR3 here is CSAATDRPSGNTIYF. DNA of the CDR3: TGCAGCGCTGCTACGGACAGGCCGTCTGGAAACACCATATATTTT.

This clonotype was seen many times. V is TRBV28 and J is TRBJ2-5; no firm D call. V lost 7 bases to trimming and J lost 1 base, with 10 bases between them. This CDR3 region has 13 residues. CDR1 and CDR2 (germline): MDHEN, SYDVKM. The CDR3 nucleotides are TGTGCCAGCATGAAGCCAGGCCAAGAGACCCAGTACTTC. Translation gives CASMKPGQETQYF.

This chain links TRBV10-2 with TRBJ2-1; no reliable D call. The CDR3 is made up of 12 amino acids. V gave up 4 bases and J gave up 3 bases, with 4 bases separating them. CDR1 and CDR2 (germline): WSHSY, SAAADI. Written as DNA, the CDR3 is TGCGCCAGCAGTGTAAACTACAATGAGCAGTTCTTC. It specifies CASSVNYNEQFF.

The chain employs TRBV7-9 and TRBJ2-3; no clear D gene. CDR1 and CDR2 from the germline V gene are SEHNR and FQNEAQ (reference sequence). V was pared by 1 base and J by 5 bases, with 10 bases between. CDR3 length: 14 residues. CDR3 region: CASSLDQAGDTQYF. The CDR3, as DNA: TGTGCCAGCAGCTTAGATCAGGCCGGAGATACGCAGTATTTT.

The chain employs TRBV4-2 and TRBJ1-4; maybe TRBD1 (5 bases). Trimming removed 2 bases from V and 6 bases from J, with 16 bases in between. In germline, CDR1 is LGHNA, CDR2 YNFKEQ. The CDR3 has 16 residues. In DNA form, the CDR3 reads TGTGCCAGCAGCCAATCAGGGCCTGCGAAGTATGAAAAACTGTTTTTT. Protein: CASSQSGPAKYEKLFF.

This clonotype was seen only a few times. The CDR3 nucleotides read TGTGCCAGCAGCCTTTCGGTAGATACGCAGTATTTT. This encodes CASSLSVDTQYF. The chain carries TRBV3-1 and TRBJ2-3; the D is unclear. The CDR3 is 12 residues long. Germline loops: CDR1 LGHDT, CDR2 YNNKEL (reference sequence). V lost 4 bases and J lost 5, with 7 bases in between.

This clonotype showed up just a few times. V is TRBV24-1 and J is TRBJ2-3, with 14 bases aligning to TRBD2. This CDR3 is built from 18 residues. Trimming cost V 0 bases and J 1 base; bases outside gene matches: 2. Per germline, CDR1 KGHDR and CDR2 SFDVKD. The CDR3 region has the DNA TGTGCCACCAGTGATTTGGGGACTAGCGGGAGTGGCACAGATACGCAGTATTTT. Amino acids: CATSDLGTSGSGTDTQYF.